The entry below describes one T cell receptor (beta chain). The antigen remains unidentified. This CDR3 comprises 14 residues. The germline V and J ends were trimmed by 2 bases and 2 bases, with 10 bases remaining between them. Germline V CDR1 and CDR2: MNHEY, SVGAGI. The data were taken from a study of cytomegalovirus exposure and HLA in healthy donors. Whole-study results and caveats: Testing in vitro showed a few CMV-associated chains specific for CMV antigens. Cytomegalovirus-associated TCR beta chains were listed, numbering 150 to 200. The study found most TCR sequences rare, yet found some public TCRs in many donors.

TCRdb's copy holds only in-frame clones and misses some; the assay was immunoSEQ multiplex PCR. The sample includes 200,000 or so clones, 65% to 90% seen only once; the top ten take about an eighth. This TCR was recovered from a woman aged 30 to 39 in good health and CMV-seropositive. The J gene is TRBJ2-7, the V gene TRBV6-5; D gene ambiguous. The sequenced material came from PBMCs. CDR3 region: CASSYEQQTYEQYF. DNA for the CDR3: TGTGCCAGCAGTTACGAACAGCAAACCTACGAGCAGTACTTC.